A selection of T cell receptor beta chains follows, all from one sample in a study of blood T cell repertoires in COVID-19. Clones were read by immunoSEQ multiplex PCR, and TCRdb kept only the in-frame ones, dropping some. The sample yields roughly 100,000 clones, over 75% seen once. Sequencing was carried out using peripheral blood. The receptors here all came from a man in his 70s with active or convalescent COVID-19. The CDR3 runs from the conserved cysteine through the conserved F or W. A D gene is named only where the DNA matches it firmly. Some rows have no size entry. The others give once, few or many, or a class for an expanded clone.

>TRBD1|TRBJ1-6|few|TRBV25-1
TGTGCCAGCAGCGGACAGGGGAATTCACCCCTCCACTTT
CASSGQGNSPLHF
>NA|TRBJ2-5|NA|TRBV5-1
TGCGCCAGCAGCTTATCGGGCCAAGAGACCCAGTACTTC
CASSLSGQETQYF
>TRBD2|TRBJ2-5|NA|TRBV4-2
TGTGCCAGCAGCCTGGGACTAGCGGGGGGTCAAGAGACCCAGTACTTC
CASSLGLAGGQETQYF
>TRBD2|TRBJ2-3|few|TRBV6-5
TGTGCCAGCAGTTATGGACTAGCGGGAGAAGGAGATACGCAGTATTTT
CASSYGLAGEGDTQYF
>TRBD1|TRBJ1-1|NA|TRBV7-9
TGTGCCAGCAGTCTCACAGGGGACACTGAAGCTTTCTTT
CASSLTGDTEAFF
>NA|TRBJ2-5|NA|TRBV30
TGTGCCTGGACTTCCCAAGAGACCCAGTACTTC
CAWTSQETQYF
>TRBD1|TRBJ1-6|NA|TRBV18
TGTGCCAGCTCACCACCGACAGGGGTTAATTCACCCCTCCACTTT
CASSPPTGVNSPLHF
>TRBD1|TRBJ1-5|NA|TRBV19
TGTGCCAGTAGTATCGGGACAGTTATTAATCAGCCCCAGCATTTT
CASSIGTVINQPQHF
>NA|TRBJ1-5|NA|TRBV4-1
TGCGCCAGCAGCCCCCCAGGGCCTCATCAGCCCCAGCATTTT
CASSPPGPHQPQHF
>TRBD1|TRBJ1-5|NA|TRBV6-1
TGTGCCAGCAGTGAACAGGGGGCTGGCACAAATCAGCCCCAGCATTTT
CASSEQGAGTNQPQHF
>NA|TRBJ1-6|NA|TRBV6-5
TGTGCCAGCAGGGGCGACAGAGGCAATTCACCCCTCCACTTT
CASRGDRGNSPLHF
>TRBD1|TRBJ2-5|NA|TRBV30
TGTGCCTGGACCCGACAGGGTGAGACCCAGTACTTC
CAWTRQGETQYF
>NA|TRBJ2-3|few|TRBV5-1
TGCGCCAGCAGCTTGTCTACTAAACCCACAGATACGCAGTATTTT
CASSLSTKPTDTQYF
>TRBD2|TRBJ2-5|NA|TRBV5-6
TGTGCCAGCAGCACCGGACTAGCGGGAGAAGAGACCCAGTACTTC
CASSTGLAGEETQYF
>NA|TRBJ1-2|NA|TRBV3-1/TRBV3-2
TGTGCCAGCAGCCAAGATCAGGGCTACGGGGGCTACACCTTC
CASSQDQGYGGYTF
>TRBD1|TRBJ1-5|NA|TRBV6-1
TGTGCCAGCAGTGAAGAAACAGGGGGCGGATTAAATCAGCCCCAGCATTTT
CASSEETGGGLNQPQHF
>NA|TRBJ1-3|NA|TRBV9
TGTGCCAGCAGCGTAGGGAGCATTGGTACTGGAAACACCATATATTTT
CASSVGSIGTGNTIYF
>TRBD1|TRBJ1-2|NA|TRBV5-4
TGTGCCAGCAGGAGTGACAGGGACTATGGCTACACCTTC
CASRSDRDYGYTF
>NA|TRBJ2-7|NA|TRBV12-5
TGTGCTAGTGGTTTCGGTTCCTACGAGCAGTACTTC
CASGFGSYEQYF
>NA|TRBJ2-7|NA|TRBV19
TGTGCCAGTACCTCAGCCCTCAGGGGTACCAACGAGCAGTACTTC
CASTSALRGTNEQYF